Presented here are 32 T cell receptor beta chains from one specimen sequenced in a study of cytomegalovirus exposure and HLA in healthy donors. Researchers ran the PCR with 60 Vbeta and 13 Jbeta primers. Sequencing used immunoSEQ multiplex PCR; TCRdb keeps in-frame clones, though not all of them. The sample gives under 200,000 clones, around 75% of which show up once; over 4.5% is in the top ten. The sequenced material came from PBMCs. The receptors originated from a male donor in good health and CMV-seronegative.

The chain couples TRBV4-3 to TRBJ1-2, with D possibly TRBD1 on 5 matching bases. Trimming removed 3 bases at V and 4 bases at J, with 12 bases between. The CDR3 is 14 residues long. Germline CDR1 is LGHNA and CDR2 is YSLEER. The CDR3 reads CASSQQQGGYGYTF. The CDR3 DNA reads as TGCGCCAGCAGCCAGCAGCAGGGAGGCTATGGCTACACCTTC.

CDR3 bases: TGCGCCAGCAGATATACAGGGGGCATCGAGACCCAGTACTTC. Encoded protein: CASRYTGGIETQYF. The chain carries TRBV10-2 and TRBJ2-5, with 9 positions matching TRBD1. Germline CDR1 is WSHSY and CDR2 is SAAADI. With V trimmed by 6 bases and J by 5 bases, 7 bases remained unmatched. The CDR3 runs 14 residues.

The genes are TRBV7-9 and TRBJ1-1; TRBD1 matches at 9 bases. The V and J ends lost 5 bases and 1 base, in that order; junction bases with no gene match: 5. This CDR3 is 15 amino acids long. Germline V gene lookup returns CDR1 SEHNR and CDR2 FQNEAQ (reference sequence). This CDR3 is CASSRGTGQNTEAFF. The CDR3, as DNA: TGTGCCAGCAGCCGGGGGACAGGGCAGAACACTGAAGCTTTCTTT.

This chain connects TRBV6-1 to TRBJ1-2; D perhaps matches TRBD1 (5 bases). Germline V gives CDR1 MNHNS, CDR2 SASEGT. The V and J ends lost 0 bases and 4 bases respectively, with 9 bases between them. This CDR3 is 14 amino acids long. The CDR3 coding sequence is TGTGCCAGCAGTGAAGCATGGGGGGTCTATGGCTACACCTTC. It codes for CASSEAWGVYGYTF.

The rearrangement links TRBV7-2 to TRBJ1-4, with D perhaps TRBD1 (5 bases). Deletions cut 5 bases from V and 7 bases from J, with 17 bases between. Germline lookup yields CDR1 SGHTA and CDR2 FQGNSA. The CDR3 runs to 15 residues. The chain's CDR3 is CASSRGHSQGEKLFF. DNA for the CDR3: TGTGCCAGCAGCAGAGGACATTCTCAAGGTGAAAAACTGTTTTTT.

V usage is TRBV11-2 and J usage is TRBJ2-3; no clear D. Germline V CDR1 and CDR2: SGHAT, FQNNGV. V was shortened by 8 bases and J by 2 bases, with 17 bases between the two germline ends. The CDR3 is made up of 15 amino acids. CDR3 residues: CASGPVPESTDTQYF. In nucleotides, the CDR3 is TGTGCCAGCGGTCCCGTACCCGAGTCCACAGATACGCAGTATTTT.

This sequence joins TRBV10-2 and TRBJ2-3; perhaps TRBD1 as D (5 bases). CDR3 size: 15 residues. Between the trimmed V and J ends, which lost 7 bases and 5 bases, there was a span of 19 bases. Per the germline V gene, CDR1 is WSHSY and CDR2 is SAAADI. DNA of the CDR3: TGCGCCAGCACCCGAGGCGGCAGGGAAATAGATACGCAGTATTTT. Protein: CASTRGGREIDTQYF.

This clone was seen a single time. The chain is built from TRBV27 and TRBJ2-7; D may be TRBD1 (5 bases). Germline V gene data show CDR1 as MNHEY and CDR2 as SMNVEV (reference sequence). The V gene lost 6 bases and the J gene lost 7 bases, with 16 bases spanning the gap. The CDR3 has 13 amino acids. The CDR3 sequence: CASSPLRVGEQYF. The CDR3 bases are TGTGCCAGCAGCCCGCTCAGGGTGGGGGAGCAGTACTTC.

This clone was seen more than once but under ten times. V usage is TRBV19 and J usage is TRBJ2-2; D is perhaps TRBD1 (6 bases). V lost 8 bases and J lost 2, with 15 bases in between. Germline loops: CDR1 LNHDA, CDR2 SQIVND (reference sequence). The CDR3 runs to 15 residues. The CDR3 protein is CASQRGQSNTGELFF. CDR3 in DNA: TGTGCCAGTCAGCGAGGACAGTCAAACACCGGGGAGCTGTTTTTT.

The chain links TRBV5-1 to TRBJ1-6; 10 bases align to TRBD1. CDR1 SGHRS and CDR2 YFSETQ come from the germline V gene. The CDR3 consists of 15 residues. J lost 10 bases, V lost 4 bases, and 8 bases had no gene match. CDR3 nucleotides: TGCGCCAGCAGCCAGAGGGGACAGGGGATGTCACCCCTCCACTTT. Protein sequence: CASSQRGQGMSPLHF.

This chain joins TRBV7-8 and TRBJ2-3; no clear D. Germline values: CDR1 SGHVS, CDR2 FQNEAQ. V was shortened by 7 bases and J by 0 bases, with 17 bases between the two germline ends. CDR3 length: 16 residues. As DNA, the CDR3 is TGTGCCAGCATTGAATCCCCGCTGGCTAGCACAGATACGCAGTATTTT. Translation: CASIESPLASTDTQYF. The complete variable domain, with remaining parts taken from reference TRBV7-8 and TRBJ2-3, reads GAGVSQSPRYKVAKRGQDVALRCDPISGHVSLFWYQQALGQGPEFLTYFQNEAQLDKSGLPSDRFFAERPEGSVSTLKIQRTQQEDSAVYLCASIESPLASTDTQYFGPGTRLTVL.

This sequence joins TRBV9 and TRBJ2-1, with 15 bases identical to TRBD2. Germline lookup yields CDR1 SGDLS and CDR2 YYNGEE. V trimming: 4 bases; J trimming: 6 bases; junction bases outside the gene matches: 11. The CDR3 loop spans 18 amino acids. DNA of the CDR3: TGTGCCAGCAGCCTACGGGACAAGGGACTAGCGGGAGGCAATGAGCAGTTCTTC. It codes for CASSLRDKGLAGGNEQFF.

The V and J genes are TRBV7-9 and TRBJ1-1; TRBD1 might be the D (6 bases). CDR1 and CDR2 from the germline V gene are SEHNR and FQNEAQ (reference sequence). Trimming removed 8 bases from V and 4 bases from J, with 17 bases in between. CDR3 length equals 14 residues. Here the CDR3 reads CASDGGGASTEAFF. CDR3 nucleotides: TGTGCCAGCGACGGTGGGGGGGCTAGCACTGAAGCTTTCTTT.

The chain has TRBV18 and TRBJ1-2; TRBD1 aligns across 12 bases. CDR1 KGHSH and CDR2 LQKENI come from the germline V gene. CDR3 length equals 14 residues. V lost 2 bases and J lost 7; bases outside the gene matches: 2. The CDR3 protein is CASSPGTGGGGYTF. The CDR3 bases are TGTGCCAGCTCACCAGGGACAGGGGGCGGTGGCTACACCTTC.

This clone appeared a single time. The gene calls are TRBV5-8 and TRBJ2-3; D gene ambiguous. The germline V gene has CDR1 SGHTS and CDR2 YDEGEE. Between the trimmed V and J ends, which lost 9 bases and 0 bases, there was a span of 14 bases. This CDR3 spans 14 amino acids. The DNA of the CDR3 is TGTGCCATATCAACACAACCAAGCACAGATACGCAGTATTTT. This gives the protein CAISTQPSTDTQYF. The full variable domain, completed using reference TRBV5-8 and TRBJ2-3, is EAGVTQSPTHLIKTRGQQATLRCSPISGHTSVYWYQQALGLGLQFLLWYDEGEERNRGNFPPRFSGRQFPNYSSELNVNALELEDSALYLCAISTQPSTDTQYFGPGTRLTVL.

This chain uses TRBV19 with TRBJ2-2; 7 bases map to TRBD1. Trimming removed 5 bases from V and 6 bases from J; junction bases left unmatched: 9. The CDR3 runs 15 residues. Per the germline V gene, CDR1 is LNHDA and CDR2 is SQIVND (reference sequence). CDR3 sequence: CASSPSTGFAGELFF. In DNA form, the CDR3 reads TGTGCCAGTAGTCCGTCGACAGGGTTTGCCGGGGAGCTGTTTTTT. Filled out from reference TRBV19 and TRBJ2-2, the complete variable domain reads DGGITQSPKYLFRKEGQNVTLSCEQNLNHDAMYWYRQDPGQGLRLIYYSQIVNDFQKGDIAEGYSVSREKKESFPLTVTSAQKNPTAFYLCASSPSTGFAGELFFGEGSRLTVL.

The chain couples TRBV6-4 to TRBJ1-2; possible D gene TRBD1, 6 bases. CDR1 is MRHNA and CDR2 is SNTAGT in the germline V gene. The CDR3 loop spans 18 amino acids. Trimming removed 0 bases at V and 5 bases at J, with 22 bases between. DNA of the CDR3: TGTGCCAGCAGTGACTCCTCTCAGAGGCAGGGGTTAGGATATGGCTACACCTTC. Translating it yields CASSDSSQRQGLGYGYTF.

The chain is built from TRBV11-2 and TRBJ2-5, with TRBD1 identical over 8 bases. The CDR3 has 14 residues. Germline V gene lookup returns CDR1 SGHAT and CDR2 FQNNGV. Unmatched junction bases numbered 6, after V lost 4 bases and J lost 5 bases. The CDR3 is CASSSNRGTETQYF. CDR3 sequence (DNA): TGTGCCAGCAGCTCCAACAGGGGGACGGAGACCCAGTACTTC.

The V and J genes are TRBV11-2 and TRBJ1-5, with D maybe TRBD1 (5 bases). The CDR3 covers 13 residues. Trimming took 6 bases from V and 7 from J, leaving 13 bases between them. Germline assignment: CDR1 SGHAT and CDR2 FQNNGV. This CDR3 is CASRGREWQPQHF. The CDR3 DNA sequence: TGTGCCAGCAGGGGCAGGGAATGGCAGCCCCAGCATTTT.

The V and J genes are TRBV13 and TRBJ1-6, with TRBD1 identical over 9 bases. This CDR3 comprises 15 residues. Germline V lookup: CDR1 PRHDT, CDR2 FYEKMQ (reference sequence). The junction had 5 bases not matched to a gene; V was cut back by 4 bases and J by 7 bases. The CDR3, as DNA: TGTGCCAGCAGCTATCTAGGGACAGGGAATTCACCCCTCCACTTT. This gives the protein CASSYLGTGNSPLHF.

As to this clone: This specimen includes other DNA sequences encoding the same CDR3. The rearrangement uses TRBV7-2 and TRBJ2-3; no firm D call. Looked up from germline, CDR1 is SGHTA and CDR2 is FQGNSA. The CDR3 is 13 residues long. Trimming cost V 1 base and J 6 bases, with 8 bases left between them. CDR3 coding DNA: TGTGCCAGCAGCTTAGGATCCCGGGATACGCAGTATTTT. Residues: CASSLGSRDTQYF.

V and J are TRBV19 and TRBJ1-2; 7 bases map to TRBD1. The CDR3 runs to 11 residues. J was trimmed by 4 bases and V by 10 bases; bases with no gene match: 3. CDR1 LNHDA and CDR2 SQIVND come from the germline V gene (reference sequence). CDR3 nucleotides: TGTGCCACCTACAGGGGCTATGGCTACACCTTC. Translated: CATYRGYGYTF.

This sequence joins TRBV20-1 and TRBJ2-7; 8 nucleotides align to TRBD1. The junction had 4 bases not matched to a gene; V was cut back by 6 bases and J by 6 bases. There are 11 residues in the CDR3. Germline assignment: CDR1 DFQATT and CDR2 SNEGSKA (reference sequence). The CDR3 DNA follows: TGCAGTGCGTACGACAGGGGCGAGCAGTACTTC. Translating gives CSAYDRGEQYF.

The rearrangement links TRBV6-6 to TRBJ2-7; tentatively, D is TRBD1 (6 bases). Germline V CDR1 and CDR2: MNHNY, SVGAGI (reference sequence). CDR3 length equals 12 residues. Trimming took 6 bases from V and 4 from J, leaving 10 bases between them. CDR3 region: CASSPGVYEQYF. CDR3 coding DNA: TGTGCCAGCAGCCCAGGGGTATACGAGCAGTACTTC.

This clone was seen a few times. This chain links TRBV4-2 with TRBJ1-1; D may be TRBD1 (6 bases). The V end was cut by 0 bases, the J end by 0 bases, with 11 bases between. The CDR3 runs 16 residues. Per germline, CDR1 LGHNA and CDR2 YNFKEQ. The chain's CDR3 is CASSQDRGSVNTEAFF. For the CDR3, the DNA is TGTGCCAGCAGCCAAGACAGGGGTTCGGTGAACACTGAAGCTTTCTTT.

This clone was counted at least ten times. The chain joins TRBV2 to TRBJ2-3, with 13 bases identical to TRBD2. The junction had 8 bases not matched to a gene; V was cut back by 6 bases and J by 5 bases. The CDR3 totals 16 residues. Germline CDR1 and CDR2: SNHLY and FYNNEI. CDR3 nucleotide sequence: TGTGCCAGCAGCCAGGGACTAGCGGGGACGCGAGATACGCAGTATTTT. Translating gives CASSQGLAGTRDTQYF.

The genes are TRBV5-1 and TRBJ2-5; 10 bases are shared with TRBD2. The J call may be incorrect, as the DNA end agrees better with TRBJ2-7. The germline gives CDR1 SGHRS, CDR2 YFSETQ. The CDR3 spans 17 residues. The CDR3 sequence: CASSAGTSAYRTYEQYF. The CDR3 nucleotides read TGCGCCAGCAGCGCCGGGACTAGCGCCTACAGAACCTACGAGCAGTACTTC.

The rearrangement uses TRBV6-5 and TRBJ2-7; 8 bases map to TRBD1. Per germline, CDR1 MNHEY and CDR2 SVGAGI. Trimming at V came to 5 bases and at J to 4 bases, leaving 1 base not matched to a gene. The CDR3 has 12 amino acids. CDR3 amino acids: CASSRDRYEQYF. As DNA, the CDR3 is TGTGCCAGCAGTAGGGACAGGTACGAGCAGTACTTC.

This chain uses TRBV4-3 with TRBJ2-7; 9 bases agree with TRBD2. The CDR3 contains 16 residues. The germline CDR1 and CDR2 sequences are LGHNA and YSLEER. V shed 0 bases, J shed 6 bases, and the junction held 9 bases outside the gene matches. The CDR3 here is CASSQDLAGSDCEQYF. CDR3 in DNA: TGCGCCAGCAGCCAAGATCTAGCGGGGAGTGACTGCGAGCAGTACTTC.

The genes are TRBV27 and TRBJ1-1; D might be TRBD1 (6 bases). V was shortened by 6 bases and J by 2 bases, with 13 bases between the two germline ends. Germline CDR1 reads MNHEY; CDR2 reads SMNVEV (reference sequence). This CDR3 has 14 residues. The CDR3 region is CASSSDSFNTEAFF. CDR3 bases: TGTGCCAGCAGCTCGGACAGTTTTAACACTGAAGCTTTCTTT.

This rearrangement joins TRBV9 to TRBJ2-7; TRBD2 agrees at 10 bases. J gave up 2 bases and V 3 bases, and 2 bases lay outside the gene matches. This CDR3 contains 14 residues. In germline, CDR1 is SGDLS, CDR2 YYNGEE. The CDR3 sequence is CASSASGRAYEQYF. The CDR3 coding sequence is TGTGCCAGCAGCGCCAGCGGGAGGGCCTACGAGCAGTACTTC.

J is TRBJ1-1 and V is TRBV19, with D perhaps matching TRBD1 (6 bases). With 5 bases removed from V and 1 base from J, the gap between germline ends came to 14 bases. The CDR3 runs to 15 residues. From germline, CDR1 is LNHDA and CDR2 SQIVND (reference sequence). The CDR3 DNA sequence: TGTGCCAGTAGTCCGGGGGGGGGCAGGAACACTGAAGCTTTCTTT. Its translation: CASSPGGGRNTEAFF. Filled out from reference TRBV19 and TRBJ1-1, the complete variable domain reads DGGITQSPKYLFRKEGQNVTLSCEQNLNHDAMYWYRQDPGQGLRLIYYSQIVNDFQKGDIAEGYSVSREKKESFPLTVTSAQKNPTAFYLCASSPGGGRNTEAFFGQGTRLTVV.